The 18 T cell receptor beta chains below all came from one sample that was sequenced in a study of T cells in Graves' hyperthyroidism and ophthalmopathy. What was amplified from RNA transcripts were TCR beta CDR3 regions. HTBI primers were the set used in a first-round RT-PCR of the TCR CDR3. Each CDR3 protein is one row after TCRdb ran MiXCR on the multiplex PCR reads. The sample holds about 740,000 distinct CDR3 sequences; roughly 15% are singletons and the top ten take 10%. Sequencing used blood. Receptors originate from a woman under 30 with Graves' hyperthyroidism.

This clonotype was observed many times. The chain has TRBV6-1 and TRBJ2-5; 7 bases agree with TRBD2. Germline V gene data show CDR1 as MNHNS and CDR2 as SASEGT. V lost 5 bases, J lost 2 bases, and 8 bases stayed unmatched. The CDR3 spans 15 residues. The CDR3 sequence: CASSYRAGVQETQYF. CDR3 coding DNA: TGTGCCAGCAGTTACCGGGCGGGGGTACAAGAGACCCAGTACTTC.

This chain uses TRBV7-2 with TRBJ2-4, with 10 bases lining up with TRBD2. CDR1 is SGHTA, CDR2 FQGNSA, per germline. The V and J ends lost 5 bases and 6 bases, in that order; junction bases with no gene match: 13. The CDR3 loop spans 17 amino acids. The CDR3 reads CASSRTLAGGRGNIQYF. CDR3 DNA: TGTGCCAGCAGCCGAACTTTAGCGGGAGGCCGGGGAAACATTCAGTACTTC.

This clonotype was counted only a few times. V gene TRBV7-2 combines with J gene TRBJ1-2, with no clear D. The V end was cut by 6 bases, the J end by 3 bases, with 23 bases between. The CDR3 has 17 amino acids. In germline, CDR1 is SGHTA, CDR2 FQGNSA. The CDR3 protein is CASSYSVGESADYGYTF. CDR3 bases: TGTGCCAGCAGTTACTCGGTTGGGGAGAGCGCCGACTATGGCTACACCTTC. Drawing the rest from reference TRBV7-2 and TRBJ1-2, the complete variable domain is GAGVSQSPSNKVTEKGKDVELRCDPISGHTALYWYRQSLGQGLEFLIYFQGNSAPDKSGLPSDRFSAERTGGSVSTLTIQRTQQEDSAVYLCASSYSVGESADYGYTFGSGTRLTVV.

This clonotype was recorded many times. The V and J genes are TRBV11-1 and TRBJ2-1, with D perhaps matching TRBD2 (6 bases). Trimming took off 1 base at V and 9 bases at J, with 16 bases between the two ends. CDR1 SGHAT and CDR2 FQDESV come from the germline V gene (reference sequence). The CDR3 contains 15 residues. CDR3 in amino acids: CASSLGLGPNSEQFF. CDR3 nucleotide sequence: TGTGCCAGCAGCTTAGGACTAGGACCTAACAGTGAGCAGTTCTTC.

The chain joins TRBV29-1 to TRBJ2-3, with D unclear. The germline CDR1 and CDR2 sequences are SQVTM and ANQGSEA. The CDR3 is made up of 10 amino acids. The CDR3 region is CTLMIDTQYF. In nucleotides, the CDR3 is TGCACCCTAATGATAGATACGCAGTATTTT.

The chain uses TRBV7-9 and TRBJ1-2; D call uncertain. This CDR3 is 15 amino acids long. The V and J ends lost 5 bases and 0 bases respectively, with 13 bases between them. Per germline, CDR1 SEHNR and CDR2 FQNEAQ (reference sequence). The CDR3 coding sequence is TGTGCCAGCAGCCCCGCCTTGCTCACTAACTATGGCTACACCTTC. Translation: CASSPALLTNYGYTF.

This clonotype was seen a handful of times. The chain carries TRBV6-5 and TRBJ1-5; D remains unclear. The germline gives CDR1 MNHEY, CDR2 SVGAGI. This CDR3 comprises 14 residues. The V gene lost 4 bases and the J gene lost 2 bases, with 9 bases spanning the gap. Here the CDR3 DNA reads TGTGCCAGCAGTTCCTTGGCTGGCAATCAGCCCCAGCATTTT. It specifies CASSSLAGNQPQHF.

This clonotype has ten or more counts. J is TRBJ1-1 and V is TRBV4-3, with D possibly being TRBD1 (6 bases). The CDR3 spans 15 residues. The germline CDR1 and CDR2 sequences are LGHNA and YSLEER. V was pared by 8 bases and J by 0 bases, with 16 bases between. The CDR3 bases are TGCGCCAGCGCCCCGGGACATCAGGTGAACACTGAAGCTTTCTTT. Its protein product is CASAPGHQVNTEAFF.

This clonotype was seen many times. The chain combines TRBV7-6 with TRBJ2-1, with D possibly matching TRBD2 (5 bases). Germline CDR1 and CDR2: SGHVS and FNYEAQ. CDR3 size: 15 residues. V was shortened by 3 bases and J by 5 bases, with 14 bases between the two germline ends. The CDR3 loop is CASSFSLGRDNEQFF. The CDR3 DNA reads as TGTGCCAGCAGCTTTAGCTTAGGGCGGGACAATGAGCAGTTCTTC.

In its sample, this clonotype was seen many times. The chain combines TRBV11-2 with TRBJ1-1; TRBD1 matches at 10 bases. The V gene end was trimmed by 5 bases and the J gene end by 4 bases; junction bases not matched to a gene: 10. In germline, CDR1 is SGHAT, CDR2 FQNNGV. CDR3 length: 16 residues. CDR3 residues: CASSPGQGLRRTEAFF. For the CDR3, the DNA is TGTGCCAGCAGCCCGGGACAGGGGTTACGTCGCACTGAAGCTTTCTTT.

The sample holds many counts of this clonotype. The chain combines TRBV7-6 with TRBJ2-3; 8 bases fit TRBD1. Looked up from germline, CDR1 is SGHVS and CDR2 is FNYEAQ. V gave up 1 base and J gave up 2 bases; unmatched junction bases: 8. The CDR3 contains 17 residues. CDR3 residues: CASSLGPAQGATDTQYF. The CDR3 DNA sequence: TGTGCCAGCAGCTTAGGCCCCGCTCAGGGGGCCACAGATACGCAGTATTTT.

The rearrangement links TRBV20-1 to TRBJ1-1; 8 bases line up with TRBD1. Germline CDR1 is DFQATT and CDR2 is SNEGSKA (reference sequence). The ends lost 7 bases at V and 11 bases at J; junction bases unmatched: 15. This CDR3 spans 13 amino acids. In DNA, the CDR3 is TGCAGTGTCCCGACAGGGGAAGGTCTGGGGGCTTTCTTT. Translation gives CSVPTGEGLGAFF.

Comments on this clonotype: This clone may be a read error of a much larger clone one base away. The genes are TRBV24-1 and TRBJ2-7; D assignment may be TRBD1 or TRBD2 (5 bases each). Per germline, CDR1 KGHDR and CDR2 SFDVKD. V lost 7 bases, J lost 3 bases, and 27 bases lay in between. This CDR3 is 18 amino acids long. The chain's CDR3 is CATSPSPSYGANLYEQYF. CDR3 sequence (DNA): TGTGCCACCAGCCCCTCCCCCTCCTACGGGGCAAACCTCTACGAGCAGTACTTC.

This clonotype was seen many times. The V call is TRBV11-2, the J call TRBJ2-5; D not resolved. Trimming took off 1 base at V and 2 bases at J, with 14 bases between the two ends. This CDR3 has 16 amino acids. The germline CDR1 and CDR2 sequences are SGHAT and FQNNGV. CDR3 DNA: TGTGCCAGCAGCTTAGTCGAGCAGCTTCGGCAAGAGACCCAGTACTTC. Translation gives CASSLVEQLRQETQYF.

This clonotype appeared many times. The chain recombines TRBV28 with TRBJ2-7; 10 nucleotides agree with TRBD2. The CDR3 is made up of 15 amino acids. The germline gives CDR1 MDHEN, CDR2 SYDVKM. V lost 6 bases and J lost 0; bases outside the gene matches: 5. CDR3 coding DNA: TGTGCCAGCAGCATACTAGCGGGAAGCTCCTACGAGCAGTACTTC. This translates into CASSILAGSSYEQYF.

This clonotype has ten or more counts. This sequence joins TRBV6-2 or TRBV6-3 and TRBJ1-2; no firm D call. The CDR3 runs to 15 residues. Germline CDR1 is MNHEY and CDR2 is SVGEGT. The ends were cut back, 0 bases at V and 2 bases at J, with 10 bases in the middle. CDR3 nucleotides: TGTGCCAGCAGTTACTCGTGGACGGCGAACTATGGCTACACCTTC. Residues: CASSYSWTANYGYTF.

The CDR3 loop reads CASSPFDGPQNTEAFF. The DNA of the CDR3 is TGTGCCAGCTCACCCTTTGACGGACCCCAGAACACTGAAGCTTTCTTT. The chain combines TRBV18 with TRBJ1-1; no definite D call. V was pared by 3 bases and J by 1 base, with 15 bases between. Germline values: CDR1 KGHSH, CDR2 LQKENI. CDR3 size: 16 residues. Variable domain in full (rest from reference TRBV18 and TRBJ1-1): NAGVMQNPRHLVRRRGQEARLRCSPMKGHSHVYWYRQLPEEGLKFMVYLQKENIIDESGMPKERFSAEFPKEGPSILRIQQVVRGDSAAYFCASSPFDGPQNTEAFFGQGTRLTVV.

This chain uses TRBV7-9 with TRBJ2-3; no reliable D call. Germline CDR1 and CDR2: SEHNR and FQNEAQ (reference sequence). The CDR3 consists of 15 residues. Trimming pared 5 bases from V and 1 base from J, leaving 13 bases between. The CDR3 sequence: CASSPTTSRTDTQYF. The CDR3 DNA reads TGTGCCAGCAGCCCAACAACATCCCGCACAGATACGCAGTATTTT.